One TCR beta chain is described in this entry. Sequencing used immunoSEQ multiplex PCR; TCRdb keeps in-frame clones, though not all of them. The sample carries about 260,000 clones, about 87% recorded once. The CDR3 contains 14 residues. CDR1 and CDR2 (germline): SGHTA, FQGTGA. V dropped 2 bases and J dropped 7 bases, with 11 bases sitting between them. Allocation to cohorts depended on clinical history reported by the participants. This record comes from a study of blood T cell repertoires in COVID-19. Study overall: From the United States, Italy and Spain came samples of acute and convalescent COVID-19.

Sequencing used PBMCs or T cells enriched from blood (not recorded which). The sequence was collected from a woman between 50 and 59 years old who had recovered from COVID-19. The genes are TRBV7-3 and TRBJ2-2; a possible D gene is TRBD1 (6 bases). Here the CDR3 DNA reads TGTGCCAGCAGCTTATTGAGGGGGAACGGGGAGCTGTTTTTT. It yields the protein CASSLLRGNGELFF. Supplemented by reference TRBV7-3 and TRBJ2-2, the full variable domain reads GAGVSQTPSNKVTEKGKYVELRCDPISGHTALYWYRQSLGQGPEFLIYFQGTGAADDSGLPNDRFFAVRPEGSVSTLKIQRTERGDSAVYLCASSLLRGNGELFFGEGSRLTVL.